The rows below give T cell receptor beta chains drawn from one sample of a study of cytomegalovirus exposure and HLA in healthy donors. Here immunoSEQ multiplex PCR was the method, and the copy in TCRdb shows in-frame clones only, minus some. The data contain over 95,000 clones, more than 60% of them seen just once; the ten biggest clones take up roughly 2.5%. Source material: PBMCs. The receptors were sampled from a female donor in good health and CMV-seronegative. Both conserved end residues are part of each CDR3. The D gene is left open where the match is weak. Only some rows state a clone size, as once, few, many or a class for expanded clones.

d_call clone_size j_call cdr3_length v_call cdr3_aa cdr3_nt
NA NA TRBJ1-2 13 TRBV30 CAGYPGGRGGYTF TGTGCCGGGTATCCCGGGGGGCGCGGTGGCTACACCTTC
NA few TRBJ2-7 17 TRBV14 CASSQVNFRTASNEQYF TGTGCCAGCAGCCAAGTGAATTTCAGGACAGCTAGTAACGAGCAGTACTTC
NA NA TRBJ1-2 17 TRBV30 CAWGWGRRQKQFYGYTF TGTGCCTGGGGTTGGGGTAGACGACAGAAACAATTCTATGGCTACACCTTC
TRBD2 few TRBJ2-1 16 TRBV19 CASSISVGGGSNEQFF TGTGCCAGTAGTATTTCAGTTGGCGGGGGGAGCAATGAGCAGTTCTTC
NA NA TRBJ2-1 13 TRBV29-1 CSVNAQGANEQFF TGCAGCGTTAACGCACAGGGTGCAAATGAGCAGTTCTTC
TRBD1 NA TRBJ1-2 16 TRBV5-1 CASSASTGQPNYGYTF TGCGCCAGCAGCGCCTCGACAGGGCAGCCCAACTATGGCTACACCTTC
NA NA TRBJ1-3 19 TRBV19 CASSMAAPQEPLARNTIYF TGTGCCAGTAGTATGGCCGCCCCACAGGAGCCCCTCGCCCGGAACACCATATATTTT
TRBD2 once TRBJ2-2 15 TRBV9 CASSVAQGGTGELFF TGTGCCAGCAGCGTAGCCCAGGGAGGGACCGGGGAGCTGTTTTTT
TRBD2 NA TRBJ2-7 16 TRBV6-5 CASSYSGLAGTYEQYF TGTGCCAGCAGTTACTCGGGACTAGCGGGGACATACGAGCAGTACTTC
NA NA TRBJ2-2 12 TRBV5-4 CASSLRSGELFF TGTGCCAGCAGCTTGAGGAGCGGGGAGCTGTTTTTT
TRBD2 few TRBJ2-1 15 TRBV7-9 CASSSLAGGPVEQFF TGTGCCAGCAGCTCCCTAGCGGGGGGGCCGGTTGAGCAGTTCTTC
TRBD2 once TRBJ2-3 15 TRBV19 CASNPGTSGVGTQYF TGTGCCAGTAACCCCGGGACTAGCGGGGTTGGTACGCAGTATTTT
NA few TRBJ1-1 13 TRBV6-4 CASSSQLNTEAFF TGTGCCAGCAGTTCGCAGTTGAACACTGAAGCTTTCTTT
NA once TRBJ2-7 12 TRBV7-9 CSSSLGGYEQYF TGTTCCAGCAGCTTAGGCGGCTACGAGCAGTACTTC
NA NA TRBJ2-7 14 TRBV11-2 CASSLGSLEYEQYF TGTGCCAGCAGCTTAGGGAGTCTGGAGTACGAGCAGTACTTC
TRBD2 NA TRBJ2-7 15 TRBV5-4 CASSRRGGGLEEQYF TGTGCCAGCAGCCGACGCGGGGGGGGCCTTGAGGAGCAGTACTTC
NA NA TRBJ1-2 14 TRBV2 CASSEDGIGYGYTF TGTGCCAGCAGTGAGGACGGGATCGGCTATGGCTACACCTTC
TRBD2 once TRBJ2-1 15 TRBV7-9 CASSSGLAGDNEQFF TGTGCCAGCAGCTCCGGACTAGCGGGGGACAATGAGCAGTTCTTC
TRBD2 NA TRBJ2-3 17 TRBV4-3 CASSQSGAGGSTDTQYF TGCGCCAGCAGTCAAAGCGGAGCGGGGGGAAGCACAGATACGCAGTATTTT
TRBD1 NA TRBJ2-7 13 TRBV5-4 CASSSGQGPEQYF TGTGCCAGCAGCTCGGGACAGGGACCCGAGCAGTACTTC
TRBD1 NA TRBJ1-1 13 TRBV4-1 CASSQNRGTEAFF TGCGCCAGCAGCCAGAACAGGGGCACTGAAGCTTTCTTT
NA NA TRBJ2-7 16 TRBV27 CASSFVSLLLTGEQYF TGTGCCAGCAGTTTCGTTAGCCTACTATTAACCGGCGAGCAGTACTTC
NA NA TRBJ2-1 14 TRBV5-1 CASSLEGEVNEQFF TGCGCCAGCAGCTTGGAAGGGGAGGTGAATGAGCAGTTCTTC
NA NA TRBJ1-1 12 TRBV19 CASSDSLLEAFF TGTGCCAGTAGCGACAGTTTACTTGAAGCTTTCTTT
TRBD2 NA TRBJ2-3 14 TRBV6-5 CASSEGLAPDTQYF TGTGCCAGCAGTGAGGGACTAGCACCGGATACGCAGTATTTT
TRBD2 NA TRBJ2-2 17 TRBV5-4 CASSLVGGLTNTGELFF TGTGCCAGCAGCTTGGTCGGGGGGTTGACGAACACCGGGGAGCTGTTTTTT
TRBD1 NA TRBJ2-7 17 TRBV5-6 CASSPEGGSSATYEQYF TGTGCCAGCAGTCCGGAAGGGGGCAGTTCAGCAACCTACGAGCAGTACTTC
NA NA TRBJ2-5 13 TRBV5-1 CASSPHRRETQYF TGCGCCAGCAGCCCACACCGGAGGGAGACCCAGTACTTC
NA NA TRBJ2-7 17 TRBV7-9 CASSLPSPGTDLYEQYF TGTGCCAGCAGCTTACCTTCCCCCGGGACTGATCTTTACGAGCAGTACTTC
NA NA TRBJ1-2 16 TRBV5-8 CASSLDVRVGVYGYTF TGTGCCAGCAGCTTGGATGTTCGGGTTGGCGTCTATGGCTACACCTTC
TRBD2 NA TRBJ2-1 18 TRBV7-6 CASSLAPAGPVSYNEQFF TGTGCCAGCAGCTTAGCGCCAGCGGGACCCGTTTCCTACAATGAGCAGTTCTTC
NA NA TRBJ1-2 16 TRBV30 CAWRTLGTGSTGGYTF TGTGCCTGGAGGACCCTGGGAACAGGATCTACGGGCGGCTACACCTTC
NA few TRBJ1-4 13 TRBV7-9 CASSLVANEKLFF TGTGCCAGCAGCTTAGTAGCAAATGAAAAACTGTTTTTT